The clone carrying this TCR beta chain appeared many times. No antigen is known for it. After removal of 4 bases from V and 2 bases from J, the junction contained 8 bases not matched to a gene. Germline CDR1 SQVTM, CDR2 ANQGSEA. The CDR3 has 14 residues. The template used for profiling TCR beta VDJ and CDR3 was genomic DNA. TCRdb re-called the reads with MiXCR, one entry per CDR3 protein. The profile shows under 200,000 distinct CDR3 sequences, about 48% of them singletons. This record belongs to a study of CD8+CD57+ T cells in acquired aplastic anemia. Study-wide background: DNA recovered from sorted CD4+ and CD8+ cells had a mean of approximately 3.5 ug. Study results and caveats: The CD8+ Simpson's diversity of patients and controls was not significantly different.

Patients chosen for sequencing had shown CD8+CD57+ cell expansion by flow cytometry. The patients all had a severe acquired aplastic anemia diagnosis. The clonotype originates from a human donor with aplastic anemia. The sample consisted of sorted CD4+, CD8+, or CD8+CD57+ T cells (not recorded which) from PBMCs. The chain employs TRBV29-1 and TRBJ2-7, with 7 positions matching TRBD1. The CDR3 here is CSVVGQEYPYEQYF. The CDR3 region has the DNA TGCAGCGTTGTAGGACAGGAGTACCCCTACGAGCAGTACTTC.